A selection of T cell receptor beta chains follows, all from one sample in a study of regulatory T cells in long-lasting Graves disease. Using its own MiXCR run on the multiplex PCR reads, TCRdb lists one record per CDR3 protein. The data contain just over 600,000 distinct CDR3 sequences, approximately 15% of them singletons. These data are also associated with another study on T cells in Graves' hyperthyroidism and ophthalmopathy.

Sequences were derived from peripheral blood mononuclear cells (PBMCs), sampled at new diagnosis, from a patient treated with antithyroid drugs. The receptors derive from a woman aged 25 to 39 with Graves disease. The CDR3 runs from the conserved cysteine through the conserved F or W. D genes are given only for firm matches. A row's size may be missing; if present it is once, few, many or a size class.

v_call	d_call	clone_size	j_call	cdr3_nt	cdr3_aa
TRBV19	TRBD1	few	TRBJ2-1	TGTGCCAGTAGTACTCCGACAGGGGCCGTTCCTATCGAGCAGTTCTTC	CASSTPTGAVPIEQFF
TRBV5-1	TRBD2	-	TRBJ2-1	TGCGCCAGCAGCCCCAGGGGACTAGCGGTGTACAATGAGCAGTTCTTC	CASSPRGLAVYNEQFF
TRBV5-6	-	once	TRBJ1-4	TGTGCCAGCAGCTTGGATACAATGGGGGATGAAAAACTGTTTTTT	CASSLDTMGDEKLFF
TRBV20-1	-	-	TRBJ2-4	TGCAGTGCTAGAGATCGCGCAGGGACGAAAAACATTCAGTACTTC	CSARDRAGTKNIQYF
TRBV7-2	-	few	TRBJ2-3	TGTGCCAGCAGCTTACGGGGACCTGGGGGCACAGATACGCAGTATTTT	CASSLRGPGGTDTQYF
TRBV6-2/TRBV6-3	TRBD1	-	TRBJ2-5	TGTGCCAGCAGTCAAACCGGGACAGGGGTGGGGACCCAGTACTTC	CASSQTGTGVGTQYF
TRBV19	-	-	TRBJ2-3	TGTGCCAGTAGTATGATTGCAGGGGACACCACAGATACGCAGTATTTT	CASSMIAGDTTDTQYF
TRBV5-1	-	few	TRBJ1-5	TGCGCCAGCAGCTTCTCGGGGTCGAACGGCAATCAGCCCCAGCATTTT	CASSFSGSNGNQPQHF
TRBV19	-	-	TRBJ1-4	TGTGCCAGTACCTACTCGGGAGGATGGGATGAAAAACTGTTTTTT	CASTYSGGWDEKLFF
TRBV7-9	-	many	TRBJ2-7	TGTGCCAGCAGCTTAGAGACTTTGGCCTACGAGCAGTACTTC	CASSLETLAYEQYF
TRBV19	-	few	TRBJ1-6	TGTGCCAGTACGGTGAAATATAATTCACCCCTCCACTTT	CASTVKYNSPLHF
TRBV3-1	TRBD1	-	TRBJ2-2	TGTGCCAGCAGACCGGGACAGTGGGGGTCCACCGGGGAGCTGTTTTTT	CASRPGQWGSTGELFF
TRBV12-3/TRBV12-4	TRBD1	many	TRBJ2-6	TGTGCCAGCAGTCAGGGACAGGGATATGCTGGGGCCAACGTCCTGACTTTC	CASSQGQGYAGANVLTF
TRBV7-3	-	many	TRBJ2-3	TGTGCCAGCAGCTTAAGCCTTACGCAGTATTTT	CASSLSLTQYF
TRBV2	-	many	TRBJ2-1	TGTGCCAGCAGCCTGGAATTGGGTGAGCAGTTCTTC	CASSLELGEQFF
TRBV30	-	-	TRBJ2-2	TGTGCCTGGAGTCAGGTTGGAGCGGGCTACACCGGGGAGCTGTTTTTT	CAWSQVGAGYTGELFF
TRBV30	-	-	TRBJ2-2	TGTGCCTGGAGTAGGAGTTTCGGGGAGCTGTTTTTT	CAWSRSFGELFF
TRBV11-2	-	many	TRBJ2-7	TGTGCCAGCAGGCAACCGGGACGCAGCTCCTACGAGCAGTACTTC	CASRQPGRSSYEQYF
TRBV28	TRBD2	few	TRBJ2-7	TGTGCCAGCAGTCAACCTAGCGGGAGTGGGAGATTGTACGAGCAGTACTTC	CASSQPSGSGRLYEQYF
TRBV10-3	-	-	TRBJ1-2	TGTGCCATCAGTGAAGGTCAGGTCTACGGCGACTATGGCTACACCTTC	CAISEGQVYGDYGYTF
TRBV28	TRBD2	-	TRBJ2-2	TGTGCCAGCAGTATCCCTAGCGGGGCGAACGCCGGGGAGCTGTTTTTT	CASSIPSGANAGELFF
TRBV12-3/TRBV12-4	TRBD1	many	TRBJ1-4	TGTGCCAGCAGTTTTCGGACAGGGGGCAAGGAAAAACTGTTTTTT	CASSFRTGGKEKLFF
TRBV6-1	-	few	TRBJ2-2	TGTGCCAGCCGCCTTTCGGGGACCGGGGAGCTGTTTTTT	CASRLSGTGELFF
TRBV16	TRBD1	few	TRBJ2-7	TGTGCCAGCAGCGGTACCGGGACAGGGGCGGTATACGAGCAGTACTTC	CASSGTGTGAVYEQYF
TRBV29-1	-	-	TRBJ1-6	TGCAGCGTTGCGGAGGGAACAGACTATAATTCACCCCTCCACTTT	CSVAEGTDYNSPLHF
TRBV6-2/TRBV6-3	-	many	TRBJ1-1	TGTGCCAGCAGAGAGATACGGGGGGGAACAGCGAACACTGAAGCTTTCTTT	CASREIRGGTANTEAFF
TRBV2	TRBD2	-	TRBJ2-2	TGTGCCAGCAGTGAGGGTCTGTGGGCGGGGGTGACCGGGGAGCTGTTTTTT	CASSEGLWAGVTGELFF